Listed below are T cell receptor beta chains from one sample, sequenced in a study of T-cell memory formation after mild COVID-19. TCRdb passed the 5' RACE reads through MiXCR, listing each CDR3 protein once. Counted here are a few hundred thousand distinct CDR3 sequences, about 20% occurring once; the ten biggest clones make up about 8.7%. The sample comprised PBMCs or a T cell subset sorted from them (not recorded which). These receptors were taken from an adult woman who had mild COVID-19 (a few samples of this study predate the infection). Cell type and time point are not known. CDR3s include the opening cysteine and the closing phenylalanine or tryptophan. The D gene is left open where the match is weak. Expanded clones get a size class; other rows say once, few or many, or leave the size out.

v_call,d_call,clone_size,j_call,cdr3_aa,cdr3_nt
TRBV12-3/TRBV12-4,TRBD1,-,TRBJ1-6,CASSFRQGAGNSAPLHF,TGTGCCAGCAGTTTCCGGCAGGGGGCAGGGAATAGTGCACCCCTCCACTTT
TRBV4-2,TRBD1,-,TRBJ2-5,CASSQPGTANQETQYF,TGTGCCAGCAGCCAACCCGGGACAGCGAACCAAGAGACCCAGTACTTC
TRBV4-2,-,few,TRBJ2-2,CASSQERGSAGELFF,TGTGCCAGCAGCCAAGAGCGGGGATCGGCCGGGGAGCTGTTTTTT
TRBV5-6,-,-,TRBJ2-6,CASSLAVSSGANVLTF,TGTGCCAGCAGCTTGGCCGTTAGCTCTGGGGCCAACGTCCTGACTTTC
TRBV4-1,-,-,TRBJ2-2,CASSPREFWRGESSGELFF,TGCGCCAGCAGCCCCCGTGAATTCTGGCGGGGTGAATCTTCCGGGGAGCTGTTTTTT
TRBV5-5,-,-,TRBJ1-4,CASSLHTGPTNEKLFF,TGTGCCAGCAGCTTGCACACGGGGCCAACTAATGAAAAACTGTTTTTT
TRBV29-1,TRBD2,once,TRBJ2-1,CSVTGTSGRGEQFF,TGCAGCGTGACCGGGACTAGCGGTCGGGGTGAGCAGTTCTTC
TRBV12-3/TRBV12-4,-,few,TRBJ1-1,CASSPPTDRRTEAFF,TGTGCCAGCAGTCCACCGACAGATAGAAGGACTGAAGCTTTCTTT
TRBV20-1,TRBD2,few,TRBJ2-3,CSAETSGSTDTQYF,TGCAGTGCTGAGACTAGCGGGAGCACAGATACGCAGTATTTT
TRBV20-1,-,-,TRBJ2-1,CSADATGTVYNEQFF,TGCAGTGCCGATGCCACCGGGACGGTCTACAATGAGCAGTTCTTC
TRBV5-4,TRBD1,few,TRBJ2-5,CASRSGRQGIETQYF,TGTGCCAGCAGGTCCGGAAGACAGGGCATCGAGACCCAGTACTTC
TRBV29-1,TRBD1,-,TRBJ2-1,CSGQQGAGYNEQFF,TGCAGCGGGCAACAGGGGGCCGGCTACAATGAGCAGTTCTTC
TRBV2,TRBD1,-,TRBJ1-6,CANCLWDRGSPLHF,TGTGCCAACTGTTTGTGGGACAGGGGGTCACCCCTCCACTTT
TRBV20-1,-,-,TRBJ1-5,CSARVGASNQPQHF,TGCAGTGCTAGAGTTGGGGCGAGCAATCAGCCCCAGCATTTT
TRBV20-1,TRBD2,-,TRBJ2-7,CSARPVGVAGREQYF,TGCAGTGCTAGACCCGTGGGGGTAGCGGGACGCGAGCAGTACTTC
TRBV6-1,-,many,TRBJ2-7,CASSEWSSSYEQYF,TGTGCCAGCAGTGAGTGGTCGAGCTCCTACGAGCAGTACTTC
TRBV12-3/TRBV12-4,-,few,TRBJ2-1,CASGQGGNEQFF,TGTGCCAGCGGGCAGGGGGGGAATGAGCAGTTCTTC
TRBV14,-,-,TRBJ2-3,CASSQDDPRSTQYF,TGTGCCAGCAGCCAAGATGACCCCCGTAGTACGCAGTATTTT
TRBV7-8,TRBD1,-,TRBJ2-5,CASSPWDSQETQYF,TGTGCCAGCAGCCCGTGGGACAGCCAAGAGACCCAGTACTTC
TRBV24-1,-,few,TRBJ1-1,CATSDGGTSNTEAFF,TGTGCCACCAGTGATGGGGGGACATCGAACACTGAAGCTTTCTTT
TRBV5-1,-,few,TRBJ1-1,CASSPTKNLAEAFF,TGCGCCAGCAGCCCAACGAAGAATCTGGCTGAAGCTTTCTTT
TRBV19,-,-,TRBJ2-1,CASSLLLNSYNEQFF,TGTGCCAGTAGTCTCCTTTTGAACTCCTACAATGAGCAGTTCTTC
TRBV7-9,TRBD2,-,TRBJ2-3,CASSSGGESTDTQYF,TGTGCCAGCAGCTCGGGGGGGGAGAGCACAGATACGCAGTATTTT
TRBV2,-,-,TRBJ2-7,CASSEQFYEQYF,TGTGCCAGCAGTGAACAGTTCTACGAGCAGTACTTC